Presented here are 3 T cell receptor beta chains from one specimen sequenced in a study of cytomegalovirus exposure and HLA in healthy donors. Produced via immunoSEQ multiplex PCR; TCRdb's table is partial and in-frame only. The sample carries about 140,000 clones, approximately 85% recorded once. The sequencing input was PBMCs. All receptors derive from a woman in her twenties or thirties in good health and CMV-seronegative.

This clone was seen just once. The V gene is TRBV2, the J gene TRBJ1-1; tentatively, D is TRBD1 (6 bases). The CDR3 sequence is 13 residues long. The germline V and J ends were trimmed by 5 bases and 1 base, with 8 bases remaining between them. Germline assignment: CDR1 SNHLY and CDR2 FYNNEI. The DNA of the CDR3 is TGTGCCAGCAGTAGGACAGAGAACACTGAAGCTTTCTTT. Protein product: CASSRTENTEAFF.

This chain uses TRBV23-1 with TRBJ2-1; a possible D gene is TRBD2 (7 bases). TRBV23-1 is flagged as an ORF with uncertain function. Trimming pared 10 bases from V and 8 bases from J, leaving 21 bases between. The CDR3 spans 14 residues. The CDR3 protein is CAKNMGGRLDEQFF. The CDR3 DNA reads TGCGCCAAGAACATGGGGGGGCGGTTGGATGAGCAGTTCTTC.

The V call is TRBV11-3, the J call TRBJ2-7; D gene ambiguous. CDR1 is SGHNT, CDR2 YENEEA, per germline. This CDR3 region has 14 residues. Between the trimmed V and J ends, which lost 0 bases and 4 bases, there was a span of 10 bases. CDR3 bases: TGTGCCAGCAGCTTAGAGGTGCCTCAGTACGAGCAGTACTTC. This gives the protein CASSLEVPQYEQYF. The variable domain in full, with the rest retrieved from reference TRBV11-3 and TRBJ2-7, is EAGVVQSPRYKIIEKKQPVAFWCNPISGHNTLYWYLQNLGQGPELLIRYENEEAVDDSQLPKDRFSAERLKGVDSTLKIQPAELGDSAVYLCASSLEVPQYEQYFGPGTRLTVT.